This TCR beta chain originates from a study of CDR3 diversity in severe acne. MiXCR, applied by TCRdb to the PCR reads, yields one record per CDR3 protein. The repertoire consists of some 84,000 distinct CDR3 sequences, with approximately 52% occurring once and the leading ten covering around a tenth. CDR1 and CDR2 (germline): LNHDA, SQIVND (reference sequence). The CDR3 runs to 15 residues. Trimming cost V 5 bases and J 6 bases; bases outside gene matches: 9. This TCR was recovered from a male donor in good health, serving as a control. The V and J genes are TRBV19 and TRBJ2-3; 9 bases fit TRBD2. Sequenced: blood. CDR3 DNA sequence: TGTGCCAGTAGTCCCGCTAGCGGGGCCGGGGATACGCAGTATTTT. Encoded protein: CASSPASGAGDTQYF.